Listed below are T cell receptor beta chains from one sample, sequenced in a study of T-cell memory formation after mild COVID-19. MiXCR, applied by TCRdb to the 5' RACE reads, yields one record per CDR3 protein. The table records about 100,000 distinct CDR3 sequences, roughly 11% of them present only once. Sequencing was performed on PBMCs or a T cell subset sorted from them (not recorded which). The receptors were sampled from a man aged 18 to 35 who had mild COVID-19 (a few samples of this study predate the infection). Cell type and time point are not known. Both conserved end residues are part of each CDR3. Each record gives: clone size, V gene, D gene, J gene, CDR3 DNA, CDR3 protein. A D gene is named only where the DNA matches it firmly. Only some rows state a clone size, as once, few, many or a class for expanded clones.

NA,TRBV29-1,TRBD2,TRBJ2-3,TGCAGCGTTGATAGCGGGGGAGGAGATACGCAGTATTTT,CSVDSGGGDTQYF
few,TRBV28,TRBD2,TRBJ2-3,TGTGCCAGCAGTAGTAGCGGGGACACCACAGATACGCAGTATTTT,CASSSSGDTTDTQYF
NA,TRBV6-2/TRBV6-3,NA,TRBJ2-1,TGTGCCAGCAGTTACTCGAAGGAAAAGGGCCACAATGAGCAGTTCTTC,CASSYSKEKGHNEQFF
NA,TRBV27,TRBD2,TRBJ2-1,TGTGCCAGCAACAATCGGGAGGGGACGGCCTACAATGAGCAGTTCTTC,CASNNREGTAYNEQFF
few,TRBV20-1,TRBD2,TRBJ2-5,TGCAGTGCTAGAGCCCTCAGGGCTAGCGGGGGCGCGGTCGCCCAGTACTTC,CSARALRASGGAVAQYF
few,TRBV4-1,NA,TRBJ2-5,TGCGCCAGCAGGCCTAACCGGATTTTCCAAGAGACCCAGTACTTC,CASRPNRIFQETQYF
NA,TRBV9,TRBD1,TRBJ1-1,TGTGCCAGCAGCGTTGACACAGGGGGCCTGAACACTGAAGCTTTCTTT,CASSVDTGGLNTEAFF
few,TRBV7-9,TRBD1,TRBJ1-5,TGTGCCAGCAGCTTAGCGACAGGGGGCTTCAATCAGCCCCAGCATTTT,CASSLATGGFNQPQHF
NA,TRBV6-5,NA,TRBJ1-4,TGTGCCAGCAGTTACTCGACGGGAGATGGACTGTTTTTT,CASSYSTGDGLFF
few,TRBV4-1,NA,TRBJ2-5,TGCGCCAGCAGCCAAGGAGCGGCTGGACTCACGTACCAAGAGACCCAGTACTTC,CASSQGAAGLTYQETQYF
NA,TRBV4-1,TRBD2,TRBJ2-6,TGCGCCAGCAGCCAAGTGGGAGGGACTGGGGCCAACGTCCTGACTTTC,CASSQVGGTGANVLTF
NA,TRBV4-3,TRBD1,TRBJ2-2,TGCGCCAGCAGCCAACGGACAGGGGATTACACCGGGGAGCTGTTTTTT,CASSQRTGDYTGELFF
few,TRBV30,NA,TRBJ1-1,TGTGCCTGGAGTGGTTTGGCGGACCAAGCTTTCTTT,CAWSGLADQAFF
few,TRBV27,NA,TRBJ2-3,TGTGCCAGCAGTTCCCTACTCGACAAGGGGCAGTATTTT,CASSSLLDKGQYF
NA,TRBV20-1,TRBD1,TRBJ1-1,TGCAGTGCTAGACGGACAGGGGAAAAGAACACTGAAGCTTTCTTT,CSARRTGEKNTEAFF
NA,TRBV28,NA,TRBJ2-5,TGTGCCAGCAGGCAAACTGTACCGACAGGCTTTGAGACCCAGTACTTC,CASRQTVPTGFETQYF
many,TRBV11-3,NA,TRBJ1-1,TGTGCCAGCAGCTTAGAGGGTAGCACTGAAGCTTTCTTT,CASSLEGSTEAFF
NA,TRBV3-1,NA,TRBJ2-1,TGTGCCAGCAGGCGAGAGGACCCTGAGCAGTTCTTC,CASRREDPEQFF
few,TRBV12-3/TRBV12-4,TRBD1,TRBJ2-7,TGTGCCAGCAGTTTAAGGGACAGGTCCCTCTACGAGCAGTACTTC,CASSLRDRSLYEQYF
few,TRBV3-1,TRBD2,TRBJ2-5,TGTGCCAGCAGCCAAGGACTAGCGCCAGAAAAGGGAGAGACCCAGTACTTC,CASSQGLAPEKGETQYF
few,TRBV7-2,TRBD2,TRBJ2-3,TGTGCCAGCAGCTCAGGACTAGCTCTAAATACGCAGTATTTT,CASSSGLALNTQYF
NA,TRBV6-4,NA,TRBJ2-1,TGTGCCAGCAGTGACGGCAGCGACAATGAGCAGTTCTTC,CASSDGSDNEQFF
NA,TRBV28,NA,TRBJ1-2,TGTGCCAGCAGTTCGGCAGTCGGCCTTAACTATGGCTACACCTTC,CASSSAVGLNYGYTF
many,TRBV29-1,NA,TRBJ2-1,TGCAGCGTACGAATCCATTTCGGTGAAGGGGATTCCTACAATGAGCAGTTCTTC,CSVRIHFGEGDSYNEQFF
few,TRBV7-2,NA,TRBJ2-3,TGTGCCAGCAGCTTTCTAACCACCGGTAGCACAGATACGCAGTATTTT,CASSFLTTGSTDTQYF
NA,TRBV12-3/TRBV12-4,NA,TRBJ2-1,TGTGCCAGCGCGGGGCGGGGATTTTACAATGAGCAGTTCTTC,CASAGRGFYNEQFF
NA,TRBV6-5,TRBD1,TRBJ2-1,TGTGCCAGCAGTTACGCCCCGGGACAGGGTAAGGATGAGCAGTTCTTC,CASSYAPGQGKDEQFF